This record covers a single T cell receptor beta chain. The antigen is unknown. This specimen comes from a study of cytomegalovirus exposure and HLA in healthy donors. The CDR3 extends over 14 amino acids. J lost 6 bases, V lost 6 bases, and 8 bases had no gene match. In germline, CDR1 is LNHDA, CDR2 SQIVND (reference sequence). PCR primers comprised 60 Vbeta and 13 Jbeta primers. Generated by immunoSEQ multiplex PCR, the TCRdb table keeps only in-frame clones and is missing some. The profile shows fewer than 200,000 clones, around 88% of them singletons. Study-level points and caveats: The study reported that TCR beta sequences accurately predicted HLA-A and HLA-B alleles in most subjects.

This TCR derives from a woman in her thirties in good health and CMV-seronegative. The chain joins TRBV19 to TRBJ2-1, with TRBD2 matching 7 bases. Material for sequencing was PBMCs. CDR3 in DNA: TGTGCCAGTAGAGGGGAGGGCCCTCGCAATGAGCAGTTCTTC. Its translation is CASRGEGPRNEQFF.